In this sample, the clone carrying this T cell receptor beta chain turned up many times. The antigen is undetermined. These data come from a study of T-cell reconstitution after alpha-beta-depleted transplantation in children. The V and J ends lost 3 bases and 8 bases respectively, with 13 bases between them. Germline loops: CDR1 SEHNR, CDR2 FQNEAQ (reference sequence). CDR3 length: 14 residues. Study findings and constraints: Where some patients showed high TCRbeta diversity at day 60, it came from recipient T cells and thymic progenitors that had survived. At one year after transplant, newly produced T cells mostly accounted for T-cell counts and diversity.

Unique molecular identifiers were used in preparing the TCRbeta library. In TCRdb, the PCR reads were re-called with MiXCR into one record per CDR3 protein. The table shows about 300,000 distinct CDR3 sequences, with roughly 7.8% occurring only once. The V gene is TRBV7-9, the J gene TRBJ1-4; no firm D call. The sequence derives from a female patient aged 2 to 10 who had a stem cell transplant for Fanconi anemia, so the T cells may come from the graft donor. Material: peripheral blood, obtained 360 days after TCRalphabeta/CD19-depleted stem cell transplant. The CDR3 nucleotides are TGTGCCAGCAGCTTTGGTCTCCGGTGGGAAAAACTGTTTTTT. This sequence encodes CASSFGLRWEKLFF.